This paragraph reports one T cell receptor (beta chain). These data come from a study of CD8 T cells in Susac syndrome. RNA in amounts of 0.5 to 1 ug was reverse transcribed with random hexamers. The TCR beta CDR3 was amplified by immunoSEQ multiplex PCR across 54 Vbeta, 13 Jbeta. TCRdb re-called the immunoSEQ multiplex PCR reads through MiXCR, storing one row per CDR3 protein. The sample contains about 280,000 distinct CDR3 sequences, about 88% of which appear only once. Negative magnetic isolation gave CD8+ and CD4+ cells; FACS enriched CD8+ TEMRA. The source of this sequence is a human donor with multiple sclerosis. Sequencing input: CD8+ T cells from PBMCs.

Written as DNA, the CDR3 is TGTGCCAGTAGTAGAACCGGGACCGTGTACGAGCAGTACTTC. Residues: CASSRTGTVYEQYF. The chain couples TRBV19 to TRBJ2-7, with D possibly called TRBD1 or TRBD2 (5 bases each). The CDR3 consists of 14 residues. Germline V gives CDR1 LNHDA, CDR2 SQIVND (reference sequence). V was pared by 4 bases and J by 4 bases, with 14 bases between.